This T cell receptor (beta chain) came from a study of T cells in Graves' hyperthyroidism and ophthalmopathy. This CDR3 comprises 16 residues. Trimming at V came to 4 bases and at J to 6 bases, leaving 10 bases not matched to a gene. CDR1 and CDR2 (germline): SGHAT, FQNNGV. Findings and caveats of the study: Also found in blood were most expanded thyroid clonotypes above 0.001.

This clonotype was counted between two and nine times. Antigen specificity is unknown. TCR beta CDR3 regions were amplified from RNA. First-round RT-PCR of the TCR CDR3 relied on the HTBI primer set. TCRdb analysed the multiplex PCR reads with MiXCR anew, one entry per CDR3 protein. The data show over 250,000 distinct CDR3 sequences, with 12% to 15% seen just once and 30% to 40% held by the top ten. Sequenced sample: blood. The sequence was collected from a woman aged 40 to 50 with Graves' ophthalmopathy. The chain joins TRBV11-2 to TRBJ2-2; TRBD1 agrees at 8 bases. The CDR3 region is CASSSWTGTFAGELFF. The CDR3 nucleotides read TGTGCCAGCAGCTCCTGGACAGGGACGTTCGCCGGGGAGCTGTTTTTT.